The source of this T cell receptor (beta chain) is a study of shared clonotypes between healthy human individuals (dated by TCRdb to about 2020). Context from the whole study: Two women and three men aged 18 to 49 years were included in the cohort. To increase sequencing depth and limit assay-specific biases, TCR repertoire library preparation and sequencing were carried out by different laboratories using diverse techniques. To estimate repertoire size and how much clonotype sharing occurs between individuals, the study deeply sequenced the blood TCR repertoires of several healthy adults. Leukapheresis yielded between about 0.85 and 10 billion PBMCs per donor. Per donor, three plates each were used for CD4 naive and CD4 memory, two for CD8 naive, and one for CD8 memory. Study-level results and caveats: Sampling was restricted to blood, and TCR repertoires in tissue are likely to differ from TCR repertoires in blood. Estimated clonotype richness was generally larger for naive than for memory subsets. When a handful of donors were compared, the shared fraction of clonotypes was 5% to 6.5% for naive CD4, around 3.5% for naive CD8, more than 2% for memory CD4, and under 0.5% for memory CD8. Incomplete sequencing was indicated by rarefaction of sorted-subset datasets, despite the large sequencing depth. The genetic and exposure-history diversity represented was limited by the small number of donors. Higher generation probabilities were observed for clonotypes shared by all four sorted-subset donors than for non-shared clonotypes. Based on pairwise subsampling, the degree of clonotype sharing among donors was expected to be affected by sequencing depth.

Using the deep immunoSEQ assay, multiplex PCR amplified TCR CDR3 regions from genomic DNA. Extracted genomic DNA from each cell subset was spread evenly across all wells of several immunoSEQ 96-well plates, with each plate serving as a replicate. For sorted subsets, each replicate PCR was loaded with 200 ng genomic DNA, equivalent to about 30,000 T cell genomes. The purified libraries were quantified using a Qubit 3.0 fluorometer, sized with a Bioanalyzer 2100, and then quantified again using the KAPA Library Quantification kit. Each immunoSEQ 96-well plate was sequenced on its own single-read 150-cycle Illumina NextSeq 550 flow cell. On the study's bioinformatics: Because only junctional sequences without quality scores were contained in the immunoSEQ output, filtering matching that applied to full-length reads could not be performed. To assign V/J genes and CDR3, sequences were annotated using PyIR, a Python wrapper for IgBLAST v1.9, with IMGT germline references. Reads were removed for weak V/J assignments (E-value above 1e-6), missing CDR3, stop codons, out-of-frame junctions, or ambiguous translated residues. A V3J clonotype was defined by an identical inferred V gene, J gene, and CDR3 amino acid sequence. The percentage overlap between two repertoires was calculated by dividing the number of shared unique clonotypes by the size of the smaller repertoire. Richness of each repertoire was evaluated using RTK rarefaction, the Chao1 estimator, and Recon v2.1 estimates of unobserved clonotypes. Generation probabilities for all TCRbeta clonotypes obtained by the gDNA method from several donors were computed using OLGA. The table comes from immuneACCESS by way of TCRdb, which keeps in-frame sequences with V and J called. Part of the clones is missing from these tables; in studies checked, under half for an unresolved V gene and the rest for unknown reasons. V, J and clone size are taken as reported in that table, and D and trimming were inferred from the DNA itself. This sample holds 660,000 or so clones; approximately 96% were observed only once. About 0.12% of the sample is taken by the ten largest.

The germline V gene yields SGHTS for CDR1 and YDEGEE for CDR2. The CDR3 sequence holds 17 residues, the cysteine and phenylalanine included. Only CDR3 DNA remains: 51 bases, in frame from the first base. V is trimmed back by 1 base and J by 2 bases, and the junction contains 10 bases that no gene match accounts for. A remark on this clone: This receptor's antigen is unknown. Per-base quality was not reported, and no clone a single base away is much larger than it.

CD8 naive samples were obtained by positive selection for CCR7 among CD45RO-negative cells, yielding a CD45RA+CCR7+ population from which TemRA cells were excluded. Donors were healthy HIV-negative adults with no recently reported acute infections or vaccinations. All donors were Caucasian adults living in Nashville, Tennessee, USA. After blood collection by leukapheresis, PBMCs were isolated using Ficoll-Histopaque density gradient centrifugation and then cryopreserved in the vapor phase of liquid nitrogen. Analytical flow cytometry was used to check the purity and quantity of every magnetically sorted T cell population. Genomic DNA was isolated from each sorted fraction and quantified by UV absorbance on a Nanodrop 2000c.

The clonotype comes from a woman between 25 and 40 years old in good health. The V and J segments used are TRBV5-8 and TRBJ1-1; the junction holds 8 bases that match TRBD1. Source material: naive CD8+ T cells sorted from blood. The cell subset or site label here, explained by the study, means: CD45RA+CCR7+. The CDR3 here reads CASSLRSPQGANTEAFF. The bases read TGTGCCAGCAGCTTGAGGAGCCCCCAGGGGGCTAACACTGAAGCTTTCTTT. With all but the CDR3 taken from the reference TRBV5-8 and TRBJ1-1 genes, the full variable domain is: EAGVTQSPTHLIKTRGQQATLRCSPISGHTSVYWYQQALGLGLQFLLWYDEGEERNRGNFPPRFSGRQFPNYSSELNVNALELEDSALYLCASSLRSPQGANTEAFFGQGTRLTVV.